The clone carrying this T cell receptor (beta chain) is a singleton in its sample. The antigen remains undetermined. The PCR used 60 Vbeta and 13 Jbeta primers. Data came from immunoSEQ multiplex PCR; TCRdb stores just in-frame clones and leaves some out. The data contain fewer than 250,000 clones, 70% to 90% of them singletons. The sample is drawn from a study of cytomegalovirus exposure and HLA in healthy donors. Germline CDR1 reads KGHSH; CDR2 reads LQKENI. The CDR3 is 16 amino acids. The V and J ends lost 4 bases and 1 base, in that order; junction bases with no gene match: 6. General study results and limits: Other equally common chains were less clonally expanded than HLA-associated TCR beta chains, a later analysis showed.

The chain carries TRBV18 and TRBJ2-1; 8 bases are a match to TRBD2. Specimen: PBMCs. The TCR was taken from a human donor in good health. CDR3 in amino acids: CASSLQSGSSYNEQFF. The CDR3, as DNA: TGTGCCAGCTCACTCCAGAGCGGGAGTTCCTACAATGAGCAGTTCTTC.